The 2 T cell receptor beta chains below all came from one sample that was sequenced in a study of graft-versus-host responses after intestinal transplantation. Assay: immunoSEQ multiplex PCR; the TCRdb copy retains only in-frame clones and omits some. The repertoire holds tens of thousands of clones, with 89% as singletons. Antigens of these TCRs are unknown. Material: unstimulated CD8+ T cells sorted from spleen or lymph node cells, obtained before intestinal transplant. The receptors here all came from a human donor who received an intestinal transplant.

This clone was counted a single time. The chain couples TRBV5-1 to TRBJ2-1, with D perhaps TRBD2 (5 bases). Germline V CDR1 and CDR2: SGHRS, YFSETQ. V lost 6 bases and J lost 0, with 19 bases in between. CDR3 length: 17 residues. In DNA, the CDR3 is TGCGCCAGCACCGAGTTTGTGGCGGGCCACTCCTACAATGAGCAGTTCTTC. This translates into CASTEFVAGHSYNEQFF. Full variable domain (missing parts from reference TRBV5-1 and TRBJ2-1): KAGVTQTPRYLIKTRGQQVTLSCSPISGHRSVSWYQQTPGQGLQFLFEYFSETQRNKGNFPGRFSGRQFSNSRSEMNVSTLELGDSALYLCASTEFVAGHSYNEQFFGPGTRLTVL.

The chain uses TRBV7-9 and TRBJ1-4; 10 bases map to TRBD1. Germline CDR1 SEHNR, CDR2 FQNEAQ (reference sequence). The V and J ends lost 4 bases and 5 bases, in that order; junction bases with no gene match: 4. The CDR3 contains 15 residues. CDR3 DNA: TGTGCCAGCAGCTCGACAGGGGGCGCGAATGAAAAACTGTTTTTT. This codes for CASSSTGGANEKLFF.